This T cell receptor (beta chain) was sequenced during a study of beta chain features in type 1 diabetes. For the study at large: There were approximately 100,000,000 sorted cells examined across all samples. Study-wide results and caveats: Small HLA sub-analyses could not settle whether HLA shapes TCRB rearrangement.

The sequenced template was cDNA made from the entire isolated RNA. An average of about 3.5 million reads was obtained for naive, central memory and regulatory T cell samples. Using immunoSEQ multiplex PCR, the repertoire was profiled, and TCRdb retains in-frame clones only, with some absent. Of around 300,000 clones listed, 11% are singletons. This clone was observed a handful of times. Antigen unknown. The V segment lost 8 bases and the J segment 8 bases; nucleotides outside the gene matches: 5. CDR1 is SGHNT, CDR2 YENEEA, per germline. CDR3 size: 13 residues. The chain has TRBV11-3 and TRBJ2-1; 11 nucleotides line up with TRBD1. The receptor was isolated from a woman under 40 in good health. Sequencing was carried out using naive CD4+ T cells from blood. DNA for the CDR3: TGTGCCAGCCGGGGACAGGGGGGCGATGAGCAGTTCTTC. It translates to CASRGQGGDEQFF.